This is a list of T cell receptor beta chains from one sample in a study of cytomegalovirus exposure and HLA in healthy donors. Assay used: immunoSEQ multiplex PCR; TCRdb lists only in-frame clones, some missing. This repertoire shows roughly 150,000 clones, around 63% found once; its top ten account for approximately 1.6%. Sequencing used PBMCs. The receptors shown here come from a human donor in good health. Both conserved end residues are part of each CDR3. D genes are given only for firm matches. The listing skips clone size in some rows; elsewhere it reads once, few, many or a size class.

v_gene: TRBV5-6; j_gene: TRBJ2-7; abundance: few; d_gene: TRBD1; CDR3nt: TGTGCCAGCAGCGCCCGGGACAGGGACTACGAGCAGTACTTC; CDR3aa: CASSARDRDYEQYF
v_gene: TRBV19; j_gene: TRBJ2-7; abundance: NA; d_gene: TRBD2; CDR3nt: TGTGCCAGTAGTACCCTAGCGGGTACCTACGAGCAGTACTTC; CDR3aa: CASSTLAGTYEQYF
v_gene: TRBV5-1; j_gene: TRBJ2-3; abundance: NA; d_gene: NA; CDR3nt: TGCGCCAGCAGCCACGGGACTTCGTATGCAGATACGCAGTATTTT; CDR3aa: CASSHGTSYADTQYF
v_gene: TRBV7-9; j_gene: TRBJ2-1; abundance: NA; d_gene: NA; CDR3nt: TGTGCCAGCAGCTCCCCTAGGATGGGGCTTAGGACCAATGAGCAGTTCTTC; CDR3aa: CASSSPRMGLRTNEQFF
v_gene: TRBV11-3; j_gene: TRBJ1-1; abundance: NA; d_gene: TRBD1; CDR3nt: TGTGCCAGCAGCTCCCCGGGACAGAAAGCTTTCTTT; CDR3aa: CASSSPGQKAFF
v_gene: TRBV18; j_gene: TRBJ2-3; abundance: once; d_gene: NA; CDR3nt: TGTGCCAGCTCACCCCAGGTAGCAGATACGCAGTATTTT; CDR3aa: CASSPQVADTQYF
v_gene: TRBV4-3; j_gene: TRBJ2-1; abundance: NA; d_gene: TRBD2; CDR3nt: TGCGCCAGCAGCCACACTAGCGGGGGAGCGAGAAGGGTTGAGCAGTTCTTC; CDR3aa: CASSHTSGGARRVEQFF
v_gene: TRBV19; j_gene: TRBJ1-4; abundance: once; d_gene: TRBD1; CDR3nt: TGTGCCAGTAGTATGGGACAGGGTAATGAAAAACTGTTTTTT; CDR3aa: CASSMGQGNEKLFF
v_gene: TRBV14; j_gene: TRBJ1-4; abundance: NA; d_gene: NA; CDR3nt: TGTGCCAGCAGCCCCAGAACCGGGAATGAAAAACTGTTTTTT; CDR3aa: CASSPRTGNEKLFF
v_gene: TRBV4-2; j_gene: TRBJ2-1; abundance: once; d_gene: TRBD2; CDR3nt: TGTGCCAGCAGCCAGGAGAGCGGGAGGGGACACAATGAGCAGTTCTTC; CDR3aa: CASSQESGRGHNEQFF
v_gene: TRBV11-1; j_gene: TRBJ2-7; abundance: NA; d_gene: NA; CDR3nt: TGTGCCAGCAGCCCCGGGGCCTACGAGCAGTACTTC; CDR3aa: CASSPGAYEQYF
v_gene: TRBV7-2; j_gene: TRBJ1-3; abundance: NA; d_gene: TRBD1; CDR3nt: TGTGCCAGCAGCCCCCGGACAGGGTTTGGAAACACCATATATTTT; CDR3aa: CASSPRTGFGNTIYF
v_gene: TRBV27; j_gene: TRBJ2-1; abundance: NA; d_gene: NA; CDR3nt: TGTGCCAGCAGTTCCAACAGGGACAATGAGCAGTTCTTC; CDR3aa: CASSSNRDNEQFF
v_gene: TRBV19; j_gene: TRBJ2-1; abundance: NA; d_gene: TRBD2; CDR3nt: TGTGCCAGTACCATTAGCGGGAAAAATGAGCAGTTCTTC; CDR3aa: CASTISGKNEQFF
v_gene: TRBV19; j_gene: TRBJ1-2; abundance: NA; d_gene: TRBD1; CDR3nt: TGTGCCAGTAGTAAAGGACAGGTTTTCAATGGCTACACCTTC; CDR3aa: CASSKGQVFNGYTF
v_gene: TRBV10-3; j_gene: TRBJ1-1; abundance: NA; d_gene: NA; CDR3nt: TGTGCCATCAGTGATCCGACAGCCATGAACACTGAAGCTTTCTTT; CDR3aa: CAISDPTAMNTEAFF
v_gene: TRBV6-1; j_gene: TRBJ2-7; abundance: NA; d_gene: NA; CDR3nt: TGTGCCAGCAGTCGAGGTCCGGCCCACGAGCAGTACTTC; CDR3aa: CASSRGPAHEQYF
v_gene: TRBV25-1; j_gene: TRBJ2-7; abundance: NA; d_gene: NA; CDR3nt: TGTGCCAGCAGTGAATTTAGGGGGACCACGGGCGAGCAGTACTTC; CDR3aa: CASSEFRGTTGEQYF
v_gene: TRBV7-2; j_gene: TRBJ1-2; abundance: few; d_gene: NA; CDR3nt: TGTGCCAGCAGCCCTGAGGCCGTTCGCTATGGCTACACCTTC; CDR3aa: CASSPEAVRYGYTF
v_gene: TRBV28; j_gene: TRBJ2-7; abundance: NA; d_gene: TRBD1; CDR3nt: TGTGCCAGCAGTCCGGGACAGGGGCCCCACGAGCAGTACTTC; CDR3aa: CASSPGQGPHEQYF
v_gene: TRBV11-2; j_gene: TRBJ2-5; abundance: NA; d_gene: NA; CDR3nt: TGTGCCAGCAGCTTCCGGGAACCCCAAGAGACCCAGTACTTC; CDR3aa: CASSFREPQETQYF
v_gene: TRBV6-5; j_gene: TRBJ2-5; abundance: few; d_gene: NA; CDR3nt: TGTGCCAGCGGCCAGGGGGGGACCCAGTACTTC; CDR3aa: CASGQGGTQYF
v_gene: TRBV27; j_gene: TRBJ2-3; abundance: once; d_gene: NA; CDR3nt: TGTGCCAGCTTATATAGAGGGCTTCAAACTGATACGCAGTATTTT; CDR3aa: CASLYRGLQTDTQYF
v_gene: TRBV15; j_gene: TRBJ2-3; abundance: few; d_gene: TRBD2; CDR3nt: TGTGCCACCAGCAGGGCCCTAGCGGGAGTCCATACGCAGTATTTT; CDR3aa: CATSRALAGVHTQYF
v_gene: TRBV7-2; j_gene: TRBJ2-1; abundance: few; d_gene: TRBD2; CDR3nt: TGTGCCAGCAGCCCCCGACTAGCGGGAGGGTCTAATGAGCAGTTCTTC; CDR3aa: CASSPRLAGGSNEQFF